The entry below describes one TCR beta chain. Its cognate antigen is unknown. The data stem from a study of T cell responses to AZD1222 COVID-19 vaccine. Study summary: Second doses at about 4 or about 12 weeks were pooled.

The assay was immunoSEQ multiplex PCR, and TCRdb's table has in-frame clones only and misses some. The repertoire holds 150,000 or so clones, with roughly 89% as singletons. The germline V and J ends were trimmed by 3 bases and 2 bases, with 10 bases remaining between them. Germline CDR1 is SGHTA and CDR2 is FQGNSA. The CDR3 totals 14 residues. Study-wide results and caveats: The breadth and depth of Spike-specific TCRs increased once two AZD1222 doses had been given. Dominant at 160-218 and 743-854, vaccine-associated CD4 TCRs also spanned spike. White British ancestry dominated among donors, who included more females, and clonal diversity was possibly underestimated.

This clonotype originated in an adult in good health. V is TRBV7-2 and J is TRBJ1-2, with unresolved D. The input for sequencing was peripheral blood, taken on day 0 of AZD1222 vaccination. The CDR3 sequence is CASSLTGKNYGYTF. The CDR3 DNA follows: TGTGCCAGCAGCTTGACGGGGAAGAACTATGGCTACACCTTC.